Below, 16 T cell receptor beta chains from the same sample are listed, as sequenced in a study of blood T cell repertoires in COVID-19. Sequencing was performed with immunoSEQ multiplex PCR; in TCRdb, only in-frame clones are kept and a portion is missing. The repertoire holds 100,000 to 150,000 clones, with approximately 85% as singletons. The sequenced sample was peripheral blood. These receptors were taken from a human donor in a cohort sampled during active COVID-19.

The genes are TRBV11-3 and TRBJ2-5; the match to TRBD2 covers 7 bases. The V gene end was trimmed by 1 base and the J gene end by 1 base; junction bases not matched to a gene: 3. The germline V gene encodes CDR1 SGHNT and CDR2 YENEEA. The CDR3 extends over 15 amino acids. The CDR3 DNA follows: TGTGCCAGCAGCTTAGGACTAGCCCTCCAAGAGACCCAGTACTTC. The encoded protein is CASSLGLALQETQYF.

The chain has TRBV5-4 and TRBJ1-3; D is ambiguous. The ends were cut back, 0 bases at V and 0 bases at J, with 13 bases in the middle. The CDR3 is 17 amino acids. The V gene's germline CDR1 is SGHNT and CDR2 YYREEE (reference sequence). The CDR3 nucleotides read TGTGCCAGCAGCTTGGAGGTCGGGGTATCCTCTGGAAACACCATATATTTT. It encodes CASSLEVGVSSGNTIYF.

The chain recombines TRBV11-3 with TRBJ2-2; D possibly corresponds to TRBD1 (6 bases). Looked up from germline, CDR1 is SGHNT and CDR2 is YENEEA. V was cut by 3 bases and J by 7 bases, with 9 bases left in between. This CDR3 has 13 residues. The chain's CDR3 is CASSFTGHGELFF. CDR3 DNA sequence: TGTGCCAGCAGCTTTACAGGGCACGGGGAGCTGTTTTTT.

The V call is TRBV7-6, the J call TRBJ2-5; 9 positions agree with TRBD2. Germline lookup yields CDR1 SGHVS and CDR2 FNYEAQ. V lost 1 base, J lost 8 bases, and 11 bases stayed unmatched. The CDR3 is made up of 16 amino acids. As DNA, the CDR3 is TGTGCCAGCAGCTTAGGTGCAGCGGGGGGACTAGGAACCCAGTACTTC. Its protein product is CASSLGAAGGLGTQYF.

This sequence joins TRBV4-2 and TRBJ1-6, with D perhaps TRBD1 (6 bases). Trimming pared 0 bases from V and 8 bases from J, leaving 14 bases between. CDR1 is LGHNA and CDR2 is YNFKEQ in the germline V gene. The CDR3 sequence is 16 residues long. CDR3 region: CASSQEVGAGDSPLHF. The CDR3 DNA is TGTGCCAGCAGCCAAGAAGTCGGAGCAGGGGATTCACCCCTCCACTTT.

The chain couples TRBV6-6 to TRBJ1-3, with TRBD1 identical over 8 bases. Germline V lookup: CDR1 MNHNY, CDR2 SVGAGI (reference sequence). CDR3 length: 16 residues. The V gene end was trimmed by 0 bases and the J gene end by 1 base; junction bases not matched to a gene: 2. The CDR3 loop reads CASSYSRTGSGNTIYF. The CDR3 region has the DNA TGTGCCAGCAGTTACTCGAGGACAGGGTCTGGAAACACCATATATTTT.

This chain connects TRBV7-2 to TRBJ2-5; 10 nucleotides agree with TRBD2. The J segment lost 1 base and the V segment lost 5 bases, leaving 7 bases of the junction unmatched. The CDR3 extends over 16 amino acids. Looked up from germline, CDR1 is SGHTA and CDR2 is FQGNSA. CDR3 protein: CASSPQLAGLQETQYF. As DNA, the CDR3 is TGTGCCAGCAGCCCCCAACTAGCGGGGCTCCAAGAGACCCAGTACTTC.

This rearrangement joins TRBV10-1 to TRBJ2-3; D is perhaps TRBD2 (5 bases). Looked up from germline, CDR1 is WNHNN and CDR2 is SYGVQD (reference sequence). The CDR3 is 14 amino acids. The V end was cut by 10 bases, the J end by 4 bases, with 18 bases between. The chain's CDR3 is CATSRTPRADTQYF. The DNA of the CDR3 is TGCGCCACCTCAAGGACCCCGAGGGCAGATACGCAGTATTTT.

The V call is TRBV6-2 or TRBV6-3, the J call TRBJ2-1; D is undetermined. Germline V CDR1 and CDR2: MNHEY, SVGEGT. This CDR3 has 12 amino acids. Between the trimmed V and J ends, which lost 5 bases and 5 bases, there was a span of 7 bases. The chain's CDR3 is CASSGRDNEQFF. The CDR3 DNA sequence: TGTGCCAGCAGTGGCCGGGACAATGAGCAGTTCTTC.

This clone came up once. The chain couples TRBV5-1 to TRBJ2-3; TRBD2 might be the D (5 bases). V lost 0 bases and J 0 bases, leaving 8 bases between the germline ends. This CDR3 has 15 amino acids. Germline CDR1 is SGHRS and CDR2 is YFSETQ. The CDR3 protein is CASSLVGGSTDTQYF. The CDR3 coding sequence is TGCGCCAGCAGCTTGGTCGGCGGGAGCACAGATACGCAGTATTTT.

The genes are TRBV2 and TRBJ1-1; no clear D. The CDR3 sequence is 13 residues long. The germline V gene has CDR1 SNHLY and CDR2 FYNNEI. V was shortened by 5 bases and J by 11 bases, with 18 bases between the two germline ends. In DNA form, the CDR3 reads TGTGCCAGCAGTATCTTTTTGTCCCAGATGGCTTTCTTT. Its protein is CASSIFLSQMAFF.

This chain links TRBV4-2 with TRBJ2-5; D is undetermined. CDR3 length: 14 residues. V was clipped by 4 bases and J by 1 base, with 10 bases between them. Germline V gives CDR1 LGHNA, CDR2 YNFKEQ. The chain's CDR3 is CASSLKRGQETQYF. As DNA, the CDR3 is TGTGCCAGCAGCCTAAAACGAGGCCAAGAGACCCAGTACTTC.

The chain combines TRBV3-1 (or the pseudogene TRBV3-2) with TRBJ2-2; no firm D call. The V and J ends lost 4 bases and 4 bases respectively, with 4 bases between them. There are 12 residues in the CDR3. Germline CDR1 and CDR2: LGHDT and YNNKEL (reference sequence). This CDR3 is CASSPLTGELFF. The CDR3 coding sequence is TGTGCCAGCAGCCCTCTCACCGGGGAGCTGTTTTTT.

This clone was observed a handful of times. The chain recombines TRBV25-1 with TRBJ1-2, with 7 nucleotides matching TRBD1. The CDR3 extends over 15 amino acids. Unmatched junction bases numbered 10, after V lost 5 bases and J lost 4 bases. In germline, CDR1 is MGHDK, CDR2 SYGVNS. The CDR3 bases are TGTGCCAGCAGTACCAGTACCACAGGGGTCTATGGCTACACCTTC. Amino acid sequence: CASSTSTTGVYGYTF.

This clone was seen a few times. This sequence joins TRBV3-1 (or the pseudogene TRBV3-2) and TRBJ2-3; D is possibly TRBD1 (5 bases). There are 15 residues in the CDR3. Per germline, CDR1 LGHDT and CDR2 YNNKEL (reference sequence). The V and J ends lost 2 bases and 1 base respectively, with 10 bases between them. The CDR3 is CASSQPQGGTDTQYF. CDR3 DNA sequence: TGTGCCAGCAGCCAACCCCAAGGGGGCACAGATACGCAGTATTTT.

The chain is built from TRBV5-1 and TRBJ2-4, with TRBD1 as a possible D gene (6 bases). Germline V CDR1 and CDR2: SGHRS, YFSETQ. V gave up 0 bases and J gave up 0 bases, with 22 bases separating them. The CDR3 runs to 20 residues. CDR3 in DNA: TGCGCCAGCAGCTTGGTCCCTGGGGCCTTAGGGGGATTAGCCAAAAACATTCAGTACTTC. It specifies CASSLVPGALGGLAKNIQYF. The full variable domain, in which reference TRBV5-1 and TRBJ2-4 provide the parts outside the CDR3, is KAGVTQTPRYLIKTRGQQVTLSCSPISGHRSVSWYQQTPGQGLQFLFEYFSETQRNKGNFPGRFSGRQFSNSRSEMNVSTLELGDSALYLCASSLVPGALGGLAKNIQYFGAGTRLSVL.